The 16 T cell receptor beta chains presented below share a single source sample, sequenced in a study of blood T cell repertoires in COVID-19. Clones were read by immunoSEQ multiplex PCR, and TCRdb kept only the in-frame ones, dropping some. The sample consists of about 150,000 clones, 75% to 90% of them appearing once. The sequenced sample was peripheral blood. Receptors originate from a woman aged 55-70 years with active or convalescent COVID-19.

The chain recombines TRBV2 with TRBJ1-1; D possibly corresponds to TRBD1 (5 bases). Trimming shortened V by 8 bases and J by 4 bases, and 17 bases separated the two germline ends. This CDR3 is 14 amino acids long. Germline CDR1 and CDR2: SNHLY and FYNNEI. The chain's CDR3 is CASQAAGLRTEAFF. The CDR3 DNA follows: TGTGCCAGCCAGGCCGCGGGACTCCGCACTGAAGCTTTCTTT.

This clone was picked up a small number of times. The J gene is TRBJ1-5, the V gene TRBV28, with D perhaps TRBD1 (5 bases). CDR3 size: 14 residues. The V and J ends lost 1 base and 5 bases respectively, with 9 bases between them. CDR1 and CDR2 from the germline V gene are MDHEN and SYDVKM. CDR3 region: CASSLYGRDQPQHF. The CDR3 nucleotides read TGTGCCAGCAGTTTATACGGCAGGGATCAGCCCCAGCATTTT.

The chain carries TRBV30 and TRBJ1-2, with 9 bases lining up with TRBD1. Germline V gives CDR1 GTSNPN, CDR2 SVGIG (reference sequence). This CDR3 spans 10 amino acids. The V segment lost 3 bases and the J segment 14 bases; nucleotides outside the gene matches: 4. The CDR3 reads CAWRGTGTTF. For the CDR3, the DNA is TGTGCCTGGAGAGGGACAGGGACTACCTTC. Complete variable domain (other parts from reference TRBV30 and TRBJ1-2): SQTIHQWPATLVQPVGSPLSLECTVEGTSNPNLYWYRQAAGRGLQLLFYSVGIGQISSEVPQNLSASRPQDRQFILSSKKLLLSDSGFYLCAWRGTGTTFGSGTRLTVV.

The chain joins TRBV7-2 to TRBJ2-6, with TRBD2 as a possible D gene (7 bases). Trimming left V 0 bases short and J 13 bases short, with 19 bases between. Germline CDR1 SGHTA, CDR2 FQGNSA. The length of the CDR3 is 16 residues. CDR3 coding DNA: TGTGCCAGCAGCTTAGCAGGGACGGGGGGACAACGGGTCCTGACTTTC. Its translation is CASSLAGTGGQRVLTF. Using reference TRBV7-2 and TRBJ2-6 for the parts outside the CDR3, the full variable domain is GAGVSQSPSNKVTEKGKDVELRCDPISGHTALYWYRQSLGQGLEFLIYFQGNSAPDKSGLPSDRFSAERTGGSVSTLTIQRTQQEDSAVYLCASSLAGTGGQRVLTFGAGSRLTVL.

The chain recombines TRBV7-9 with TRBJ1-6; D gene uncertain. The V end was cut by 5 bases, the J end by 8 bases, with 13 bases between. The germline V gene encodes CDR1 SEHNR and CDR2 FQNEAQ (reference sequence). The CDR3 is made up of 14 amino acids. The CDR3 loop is CASSLPRLDSPLHF. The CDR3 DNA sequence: TGTGCCAGCAGCCTACCGAGATTGGATTCACCCCTCCACTTT.

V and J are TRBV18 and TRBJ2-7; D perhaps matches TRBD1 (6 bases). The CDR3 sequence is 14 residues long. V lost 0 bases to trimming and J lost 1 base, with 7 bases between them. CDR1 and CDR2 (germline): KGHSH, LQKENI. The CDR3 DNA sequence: TGTGCCAGCTCACCACCGACAGGATCCTACGAGCAGTACTTC. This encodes CASSPPTGSYEQYF.

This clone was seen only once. The CDR3 region is CASSLSWDRIHTGELFF. The CDR3, as DNA: TGTGCCAGCAGCTTGTCTTGGGACAGGATACACACCGGGGAGCTGTTTTTT. This sequence joins TRBV5-4 and TRBJ2-2; 8 nucleotides align to TRBD1. This CDR3 comprises 17 residues. The germline CDR1 and CDR2 sequences are SGHNT and YYREEE (reference sequence). V lost 1 base and J lost 3; bases outside the gene matches: 8.

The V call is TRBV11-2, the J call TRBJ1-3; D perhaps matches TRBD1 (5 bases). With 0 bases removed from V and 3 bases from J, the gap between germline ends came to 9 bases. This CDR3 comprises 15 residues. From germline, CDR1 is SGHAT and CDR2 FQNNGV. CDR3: CASSLEGLIGNTIYF. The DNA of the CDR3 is TGTGCCAGCAGCTTAGAGGGGCTAATTGGAAACACCATATATTTT.

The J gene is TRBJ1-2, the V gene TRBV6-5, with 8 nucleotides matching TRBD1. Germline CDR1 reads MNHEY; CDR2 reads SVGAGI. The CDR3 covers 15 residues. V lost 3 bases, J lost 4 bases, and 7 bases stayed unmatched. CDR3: CASSYPGQEPYGYTF. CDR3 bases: TGTGCCAGCAGTTATCCGGGACAGGAGCCCTATGGCTACACCTTC.

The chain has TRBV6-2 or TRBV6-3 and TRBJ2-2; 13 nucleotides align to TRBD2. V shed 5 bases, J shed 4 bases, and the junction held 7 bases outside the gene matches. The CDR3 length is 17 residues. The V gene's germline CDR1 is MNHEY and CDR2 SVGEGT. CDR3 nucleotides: TGTGCCAGCAGTGACAGGACTAGCGGGGGAGGCACCGGGGAGCTGTTTTTT. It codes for CASSDRTSGGGTGELFF.

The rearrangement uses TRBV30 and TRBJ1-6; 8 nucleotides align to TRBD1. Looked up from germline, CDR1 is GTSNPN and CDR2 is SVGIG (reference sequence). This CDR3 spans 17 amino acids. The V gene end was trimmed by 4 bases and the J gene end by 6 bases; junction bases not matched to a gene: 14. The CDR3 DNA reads TGTGCCTGGACAATAAAGGTTGCGGACAGGGTTAATTCACCCCTCCACTTT. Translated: CAWTIKVADRVNSPLHF. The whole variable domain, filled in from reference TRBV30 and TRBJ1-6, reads SQTIHQWPATLVQPVGSPLSLECTVEGTSNPNLYWYRQAAGRGLQLLFYSVGIGQISSEVPQNLSASRPQDRQFILSSKKLLLSDSGFYLCAWTIKVADRVNSPLHFGNGTRLTVT.

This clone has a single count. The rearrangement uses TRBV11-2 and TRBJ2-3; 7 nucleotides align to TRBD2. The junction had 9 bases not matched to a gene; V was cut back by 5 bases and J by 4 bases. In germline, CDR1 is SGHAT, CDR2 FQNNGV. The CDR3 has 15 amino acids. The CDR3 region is CASSPGAGVSDTQYF. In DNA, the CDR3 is TGTGCCAGCAGCCCTGGGGCGGGGGTTTCAGATACGCAGTATTTT.

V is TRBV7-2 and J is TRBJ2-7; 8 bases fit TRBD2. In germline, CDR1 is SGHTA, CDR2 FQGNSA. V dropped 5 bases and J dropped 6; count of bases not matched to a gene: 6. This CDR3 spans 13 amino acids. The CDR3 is CASSREAGGEQYF. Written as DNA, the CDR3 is TGTGCCAGCAGCCGAGAGGCGGGGGGCGAGCAGTACTTC.

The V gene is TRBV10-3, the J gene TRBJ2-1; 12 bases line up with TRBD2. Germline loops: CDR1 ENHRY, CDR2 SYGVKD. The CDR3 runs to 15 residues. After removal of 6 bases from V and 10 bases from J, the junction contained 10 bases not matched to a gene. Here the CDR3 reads CAIRRTSGNFGEQFF. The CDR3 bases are TGTGCCATCAGGCGGACTAGCGGGAACTTCGGAGAGCAGTTCTTC.

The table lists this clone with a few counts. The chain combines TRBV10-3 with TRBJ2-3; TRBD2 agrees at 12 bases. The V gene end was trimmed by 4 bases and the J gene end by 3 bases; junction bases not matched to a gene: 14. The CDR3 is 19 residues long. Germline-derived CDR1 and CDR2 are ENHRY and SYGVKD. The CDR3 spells CAISGPLMTSGGGTDTQYF. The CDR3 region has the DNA TGTGCCATCAGTGGCCCCCTAATGACTAGCGGGGGTGGTACAGATACGCAGTATTTT.

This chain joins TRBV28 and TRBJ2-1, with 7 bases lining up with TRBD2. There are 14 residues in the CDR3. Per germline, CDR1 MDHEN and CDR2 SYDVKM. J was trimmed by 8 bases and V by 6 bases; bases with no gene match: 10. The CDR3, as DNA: TGTGCCAGCAGCCCCTCAGGACTAGTGCATGAGCAGTTCTTC. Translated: CASSPSGLVHEQFF.